These T cell receptor beta chains were read from a single sample in a study of patients and donors after allogeneic stem cell transplantation. Each CDR3 protein is one row after TCRdb ran MiXCR on the RT-PCR reads. The table has 200,000 to 250,000 distinct CDR3 sequences, 14% seen once. Sequences were obtained from blood, either unsorted or a sorted T cell fraction (not recorded which). The origin of the receptors is a human donor who was either an allogeneic HSCT recipient or a stem cell or donor lymphocyte infusion donor (not recorded which). It is not recorded whose cells these are; they may come from a transplant donor. Each CDR3 is given without its conserved first and last residue.

cdr3_aa v_call
ASSVGVSTNEKLF TRBV9
ASSSGANTEAF TRBV5-1
ASRVNQGNTGELF TRBV12-3/TRBV12-4
ASSYSTAWTDSNQPQH TRBV6-2/TRBV6-3
ATSDFQGGFNEQF TRBV24-1
ASSDQRGGRNEQF TRBV2
SARLAGGLWETQY TRBV20-1
ASSVDGRISPLH TRBV6-1
ASTVNRASNTEAF TRBV4-1
ASSQTGQASYEQY TRBV5-5
ATSRDGRDGQY TRBV15
ASSRRQGALGYT TRBV3-1
ATSDSIAGGLYEQY TRBV24-1
ASSSPTGDGYT TRBV7-9
ASSLVSVSTDTQY TRBV7-2
AWSAPWRINTEAF TRBV30
ATQPPGQGSTEAF TRBV10-3
ASSYWGPKGNNEQF TRBV27
SVDPGSDEAF TRBV29-1
ASSLQQASDGYT TRBV5-1
ASTPGSEQY TRBV11-2
ASSQDLAGGGDTQY TRBV3-1